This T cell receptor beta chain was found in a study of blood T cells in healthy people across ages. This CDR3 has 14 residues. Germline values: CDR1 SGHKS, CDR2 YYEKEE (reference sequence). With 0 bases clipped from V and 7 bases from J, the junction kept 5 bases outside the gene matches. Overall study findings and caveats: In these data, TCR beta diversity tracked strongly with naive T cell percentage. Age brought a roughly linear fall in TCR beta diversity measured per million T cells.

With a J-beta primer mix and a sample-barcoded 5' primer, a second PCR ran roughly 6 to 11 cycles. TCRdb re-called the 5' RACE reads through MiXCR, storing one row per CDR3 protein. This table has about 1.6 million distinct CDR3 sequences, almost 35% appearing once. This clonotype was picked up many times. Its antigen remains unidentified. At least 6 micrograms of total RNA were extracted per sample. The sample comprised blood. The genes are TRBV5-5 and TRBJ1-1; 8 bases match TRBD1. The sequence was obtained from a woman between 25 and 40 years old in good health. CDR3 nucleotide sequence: TGTGCCAGCAGCTTGGAGGGGACAGGAATTGAAGCTTTCTTT. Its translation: CASSLEGTGIEAFF.